The clone carrying this T cell receptor beta chain was seen a few times. The sample belongs to a study of T cells in Graves' hyperthyroidism and ophthalmopathy. Germline loops: CDR1 MNHEY, CDR2 SVGEGT. The trim removed 0 bases at V and 5 bases at J, leaving 2 bases unmatched. The CDR3 spans 15 residues. Template material for amplifying TCR beta CDR3 regions consisted of RNA transcripts. HTBI primers were the set used in a first-round RT-PCR of the TCR CDR3. TCRdb processed the multiplex PCR reads anew with MiXCR; each CDR3 protein has one entry. The data show approximately 490,000 distinct CDR3 sequences, with 20% to 25% seen just once and about 49% held by the top ten.

The receptor comes from a woman in her 70s with Graves' ophthalmopathy. This chain connects TRBV6-2 or TRBV6-3 to TRBJ2-1, with 9 bases matching TRBD1. Sequenced material: blood. The DNA for the CDR3 is TGTGCCAGCAGTTACTCAGGGACAGGGAACAATGAGCAGTTCTTC. It specifies CASSYSGTGNNEQFF.